This record concerns one T cell receptor (beta chain) sequence. The antigen remains undetermined. These data originate in a study of T cells in tumors after PD-1 blockade. Study-level information: Either cemiplimab 350 mg every 2 weeks or pembrolizumab 200 mg every 3 weeks was given. Mean per blood sample: some 100,000 templates (24,679-257,772), 36,536 unique clonotypes. Findings of the study overall: Some novel exhausted tumor clones appeared in pre-treatment blood, suggesting peripheral recruitment.

Assay used: immunoSEQ multiplex PCR; TCRdb lists only in-frame clones, some missing. The repertoire holds some 47,000 clones, 79% seen once, with roughly a sixth in the top ten. Genomic DNA template from tumor biopsies or peripheral blood, 616 ng to 6,004 ng input. CDR1 and CDR2 from the germline V gene are SGHKS and YYEKEE (reference sequence). CDR3 size: 14 residues. Trimming removed 2 bases from V and 0 bases from J, with 6 bases in between. The sequences come from PBMCs, collected before anti-PD-1 treatment. The receptor's source is a human donor with basal cell carcinoma. The chain couples TRBV5-5 to TRBJ1-5; D remains ambiguous. The CDR3: CASSFSGSNQPQHF. DNA of the CDR3: TGTGCCAGCAGCTTTTCAGGTAGCAATCAGCCCCAGCATTTT. Together with reference TRBV5-5 and TRBJ1-5, the CDR3 gives the full variable domain: DAGVTQSPTHLIKTRGQQVTLRCSPISGHKSVSWYQQVLGQGPQFIFQYYEKEERGRGNFPDRFSARQFPNYSSELNVNALLLGDSALYLCASSFSGSNQPQHFGDGTRLSIL.